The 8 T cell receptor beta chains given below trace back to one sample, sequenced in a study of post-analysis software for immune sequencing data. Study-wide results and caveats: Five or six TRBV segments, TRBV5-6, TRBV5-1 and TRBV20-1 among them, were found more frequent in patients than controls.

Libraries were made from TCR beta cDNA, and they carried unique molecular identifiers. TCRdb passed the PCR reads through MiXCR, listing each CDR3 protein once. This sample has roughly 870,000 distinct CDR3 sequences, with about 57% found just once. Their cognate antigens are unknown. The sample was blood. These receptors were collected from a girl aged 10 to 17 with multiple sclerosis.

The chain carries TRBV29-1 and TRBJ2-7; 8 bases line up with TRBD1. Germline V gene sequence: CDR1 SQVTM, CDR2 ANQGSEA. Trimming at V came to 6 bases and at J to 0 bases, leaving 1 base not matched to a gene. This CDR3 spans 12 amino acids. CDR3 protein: CSVQGASYEQYF. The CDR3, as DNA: TGCAGCGTGCAGGGGGCCTCCTACGAGCAGTACTTC.

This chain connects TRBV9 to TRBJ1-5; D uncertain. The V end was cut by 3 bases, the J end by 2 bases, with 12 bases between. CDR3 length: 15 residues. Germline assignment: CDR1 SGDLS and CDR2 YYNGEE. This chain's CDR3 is CASSGSDLGNQPQHF. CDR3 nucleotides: TGTGCCAGCAGCGGCAGTGATTTGGGCAATCAGCCCCAGCATTTT.

CDR3 bases: TGCAGCGTCGCGGAAGGGAATGAGCAGTTCTTC. As protein: CSVAEGNEQFF. The J gene is TRBJ2-1, the V gene TRBV29-1; D remains unclear. The CDR3 sequence is 11 residues long. Trimming removed 6 bases from V and 7 bases from J, with 10 bases in between. Looked up from germline, CDR1 is SQVTM and CDR2 is ANQGSEA.

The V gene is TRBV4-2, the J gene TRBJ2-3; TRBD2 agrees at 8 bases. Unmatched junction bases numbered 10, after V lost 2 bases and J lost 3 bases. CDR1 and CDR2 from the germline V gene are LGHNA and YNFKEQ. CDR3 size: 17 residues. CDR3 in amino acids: CASSQILPAGVTDTQYF. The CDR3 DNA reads TGTGCCAGCAGCCAAATTCTTCCAGCGGGAGTTACAGATACGCAGTATTTT.

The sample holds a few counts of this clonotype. CDR3 in DNA: TGTGCCAGCAGCTTCCGGACTAGCGGGACCTCCAACACAGATACGCAGTATTTT. As protein: CASSFRTSGTSNTDTQYF. V and J are TRBV7-2 and TRBJ2-3, with TRBD2 matching over 12 bases. Trimming removed 3 bases from V and 2 bases from J; junction bases left unmatched: 9. The V gene's germline CDR1 is SGHTA and CDR2 FQGNSA. This CDR3 spans 18 amino acids.

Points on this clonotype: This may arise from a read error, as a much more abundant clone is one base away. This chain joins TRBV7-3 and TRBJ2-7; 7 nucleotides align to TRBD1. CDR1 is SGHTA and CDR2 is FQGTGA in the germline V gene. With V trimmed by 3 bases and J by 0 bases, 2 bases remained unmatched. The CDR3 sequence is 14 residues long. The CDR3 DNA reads TGTGCCAGCAGCTTCGACAGGGACTCCTACGAGCAGTACTTC. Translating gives CASSFDRDSYEQYF.

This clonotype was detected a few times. The CDR3 is CASSTDRVSNQPQHF. CDR3 nucleotides: TGTGCCAGCAGTACGGACAGGGTAAGCAATCAGCCCCAGCATTTT. J is TRBJ1-5 and V is TRBV12-3 or TRBV12-4, with TRBD1 matching 8 bases. The CDR3 length is 15 residues. V shed 5 bases, J shed 1 base, and the junction held 4 bases outside the gene matches.

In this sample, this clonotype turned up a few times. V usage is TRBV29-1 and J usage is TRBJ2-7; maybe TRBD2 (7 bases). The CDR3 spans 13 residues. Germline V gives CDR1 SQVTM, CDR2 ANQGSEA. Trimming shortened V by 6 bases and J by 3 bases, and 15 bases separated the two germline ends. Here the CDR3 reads CSVGGQGNYEQYF. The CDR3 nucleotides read TGCAGCGTGGGGGGGCAGGGGAACTACGAGCAGTACTTC.